This T cell receptor (beta chain) is drawn from a study of OX40 agonist ivuxolimab in advanced cancers. Per germline, CDR1 MRHNA and CDR2 SNTAGT. With 6 bases clipped from V and 10 bases from J, the junction kept 6 bases outside the gene matches. The CDR3 is 13 residues long. Libraries were prepared by immunoSEQ multiplex PCR; TCRdb keeps only in-frame clonotypes and omits some of them. The sample consists of some 100,000 clones, under 90% of them appearing once. The chain recombines TRBV6-4 with TRBJ1-4; TRBD1 agrees at 9 bases. This clonotype was obtained from an adult with an advanced solid tumor such as melanoma, head and neck, liver or kidney cancer. The starting material was CD4+ or CD8+ T cells sorted from blood, obtained in a trial of the OX40 agonist ivuxolimab. CDR3 DNA sequence: TGTGCCAGCAGGGGGGACAGGGTCGCAAAACTGTTTTTT. Translating it yields CASRGDRVAKLFF.